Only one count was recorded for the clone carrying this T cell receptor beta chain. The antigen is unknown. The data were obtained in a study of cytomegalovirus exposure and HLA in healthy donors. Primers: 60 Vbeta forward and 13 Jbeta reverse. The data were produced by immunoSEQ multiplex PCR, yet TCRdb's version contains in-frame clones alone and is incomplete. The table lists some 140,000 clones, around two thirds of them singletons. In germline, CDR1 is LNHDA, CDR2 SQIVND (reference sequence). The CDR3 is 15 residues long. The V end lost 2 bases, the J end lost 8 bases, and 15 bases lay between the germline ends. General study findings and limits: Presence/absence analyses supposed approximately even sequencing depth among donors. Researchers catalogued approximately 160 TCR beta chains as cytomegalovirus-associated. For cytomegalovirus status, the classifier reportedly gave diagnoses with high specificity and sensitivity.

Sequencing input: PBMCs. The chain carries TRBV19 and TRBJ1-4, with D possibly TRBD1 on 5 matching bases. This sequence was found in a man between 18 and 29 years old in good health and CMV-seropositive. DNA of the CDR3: TGTGCCAGTAGTATACCTGCTGCGAAGGGGGAAAAACTGTTTTTT. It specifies CASSIPAAKGEKLFF. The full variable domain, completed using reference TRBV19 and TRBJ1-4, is DGGITQSPKYLFRKEGQNVTLSCEQNLNHDAMYWYRQDPGQGLRLIYYSQIVNDFQKGDIAEGYSVSREKKESFPLTVTSAQKNPTAFYLCASSIPAAKGEKLFFGSGTQLSVL.